This T cell receptor (beta chain) emerged from a study of T cell repertoires in cytomegalovirus infection. A word on this clonotype: The antigen is undetermined.

The germline V gene encodes CDR1 ENHRY and CDR2 SYGVKD. Between the trimmed V and J ends, which lost 3 bases and 1 base, there was a span of 14 bases. CDR3 length: 16 amino acids. TCRdb used MiXCR to reprocess the reads, holding one entry per CDR3 protein. The table has some 500,000 distinct CDR3 sequences, 40% seen once; the top ten hold more than 40%. The chain employs TRBV10-3 and TRBJ2-3; D not certain. The clonotype was recovered from a human donor in good health (CMV status not recorded). Some clones in this sample may be carry-over from other donors' samples. This specimen was cultured PBMCs, taken from culture after CMV antigen stimulation. CDR3: CAISEGQSFGTDTQYF. The DNA of the CDR3 is TGTGCCATCAGTGAAGGGCAGAGCTTTGGCACAGATACGCAGTATTTT.